These 14 T cell receptor beta chains were sequenced from one sample in a study of shared clonotypes between healthy human individuals. Assay used: immunoSEQ multiplex PCR; TCRdb lists only in-frame clones, some missing. The sample has 2 million to 3 million clones, roughly 93% seen once. Sequenced: naive CD4+ T cells from PBMCs. Described subset: CD45RA+ positively selected. The receptors were sampled from a man in his late teens or twenties in good health. Some clones in this sample may be carry-over from other donors' samples.

The chain combines TRBV5-6 with TRBJ2-2, with no clear D. Germline V CDR1 and CDR2: SGHDT, YYEEEE. The CDR3 loop spans 11 amino acids. With 3 bases removed from V and 8 bases from J, the gap between germline ends came to 5 bases. The CDR3 sequence: CASSYGGELFF. CDR3 DNA sequence: TGTGCCAGCAGCTACGGAGGGGAGCTGTTTTTT.

This clone was seen just once. Additional DNA sequences in this sample encode the identical CDR3. The chain employs TRBV6-5 and TRBJ2-6; D may be TRBD1 (6 bases). With 4 bases removed from V and 2 bases from J, the gap between germline ends came to 9 bases. This CDR3 region has 15 residues. The V gene's germline CDR1 is MNHEY and CDR2 SVGAGI. The DNA of the CDR3 is TGTGCCAGCAGTTTACAGGGCGCTGGGGCCAACGTCCTGACTTTC. Translating gives CASSLQGAGANVLTF.

The V call is TRBV21-1, the J call TRBJ1-1. TRBV21-1 is a pseudogene segment. This CDR3 is 14 amino acids long. The CDR3 bases are TGTGCCAGCAGCTCCTTCGGACGAAACACTGAAGCTTTCTTT. It encodes CASSSFGRNTEAFF.

The chain carries TRBV7-8 and TRBJ2-2; 7 bases are a match to TRBD1. The V segment lost 3 bases and the J segment 3 bases; nucleotides outside the gene matches: 7. The CDR3 contains 16 residues. The V gene's germline CDR1 is SGHVS and CDR2 FQNEAQ. In DNA, the CDR3 is TGTGCCAGCAGCTTTAAGGGGGCGCGGGACACCGGGGAGCTGTTTTTT. It yields the protein CASSFKGARDTGELFF. The variable domain in full, completed from reference TRBV7-8 and TRBJ2-2, reads GAGVSQSPRYKVAKRGQDVALRCDPISGHVSLFWYQQALGQGPEFLTYFQNEAQLDKSGLPSDRFFAERPEGSVSTLKIQRTQQEDSAVYLCASSFKGARDTGELFFGEGSRLTVL.

The chain uses TRBV20-1 and TRBJ1-1; D call uncertain. The CDR3 is made up of 11 amino acids. Looked up from germline, CDR1 is DFQATT and CDR2 is SNEGSKA (reference sequence). V lost 5 bases and J 2 bases, leaving 6 bases between the germline ends. The CDR3: CSAGKNTEAFF. For the CDR3, the DNA is TGCAGTGCTGGGAAAAACACTGAAGCTTTCTTT.

This clone occurred once. The chain is built from TRBV5-6 and TRBJ2-1; possible D gene TRBD1, 6 bases. V dropped 2 bases and J dropped 1 base, with 10 bases sitting between them. The CDR3 is 15 residues long. Germline assignment: CDR1 SGHDT and CDR2 YYEEEE. This CDR3 is CASSLKGQSYNEQFF. Written as DNA, the CDR3 is TGTGCCAGCAGCTTAAAAGGACAGTCCTACAATGAGCAGTTCTTC.

The chain carries TRBV6-1 and TRBJ2-7; maybe TRBD2 (7 bases). Trimming took off 6 bases at V and 1 base at J, with 10 bases between the two ends. This CDR3 spans 13 amino acids. Germline V gene sequence: CDR1 MNHNS, CDR2 SASEGT. The CDR3: CASRGGASYEQYF. In DNA, the CDR3 is TGTGCCAGCAGGGGGGGGGCGTCCTACGAGCAGTACTTC.

This chain uses TRBV2 with TRBJ2-2, with TRBD1 matching 7 bases. Looked up from germline, CDR1 is SNHLY and CDR2 is FYNNEI. There are 13 residues in the CDR3. With 7 bases clipped from V and 6 bases from J, the junction kept 5 bases outside the gene matches. CDR3 sequence: CASKGDSPGELFF. CDR3 nucleotides: TGTGCCAGCAAAGGGGACAGCCCCGGGGAGCTGTTTTTT.

The chain links TRBV5-6 to TRBJ1-2, with 8 bases lining up with TRBD1. Germline assignment: CDR1 SGHDT and CDR2 YYEEEE. After removal of 0 bases from V and 6 bases from J, the junction contained 10 bases not matched to a gene. This CDR3 is 16 amino acids long. CDR3 loop: CASSLEGRQGMDGYTF. The CDR3 coding sequence is TGTGCCAGCAGCTTGGAGGGGAGACAGGGGATGGATGGCTACACCTTC.

The chain uses TRBV7-8 and TRBJ2-5, with TRBD1 identical over 7 bases. Unmatched junction bases numbered 13, after V lost 4 bases and J lost 8 bases. Germline V gene sequence: CDR1 SGHVS, CDR2 FQNEAQ. The CDR3 has 15 amino acids. CDR3 region: CASSSTDRQGVTQYF. The CDR3, as DNA: TGTGCCAGCAGCTCGACGGACAGGCAAGGGGTAACCCAGTACTTC.

The chain couples TRBV9 to TRBJ2-5; no definite D call. CDR1 is SGDLS and CDR2 is YYNGEE in the germline V gene. The V end lost 3 bases, the J end lost 1 base, and 7 bases lay between the germline ends. There are 13 residues in the CDR3. The CDR3 is CASSGRFQETQYF. The CDR3 nucleotides read TGTGCCAGCAGCGGACGGTTCCAAGAGACCCAGTACTTC.

The rearrangement joins TRBV9 to TRBJ1-1; tentatively, D is TRBD1 (5 bases). Germline V gives CDR1 SGDLS, CDR2 YYNGEE. With 4 bases removed from V and 0 bases from J, the gap between germline ends came to 7 bases. This CDR3 comprises 13 residues. The CDR3 region has the DNA TGTGCCAGCAGCCGGGGCTTGAACACTGAAGCTTTCTTT. Translating gives CASSRGLNTEAFF.

This chain links TRBV10-3 with TRBJ1-4, with D tentatively TRBD1 (6 bases). With 10 bases removed from V and 8 bases from J, the gap between germline ends came to 17 bases. This CDR3 spans 13 amino acids. Per the germline V gene, CDR1 is ENHRY and CDR2 is SYGVKD. The CDR3: CATRGGFDEKLFF. DNA for the CDR3: TGTGCCACTAGAGGGGGATTCGACGAAAAACTGTTTTTT.

The count of this clone is one. The J gene is TRBJ2-2, the V gene TRBV6-5; 7 nucleotides agree with TRBD1. Trimming took 6 bases from V and 4 from J; bases not matched to a gene: 8. Germline V CDR1 and CDR2: MNHEY, SVGAGI. The CDR3 runs to 15 residues. The CDR3 here is CASRLKGAGTGELFF. CDR3 nucleotides: TGTGCCAGCAGGCTGAAGGGGGCGGGCACCGGGGAGCTGTTTTTT.